This T cell receptor beta chain was recovered during a study of cytomegalovirus exposure and HLA in healthy donors. Trimming left V 2 bases short and J 3 bases short, with 11 bases between. CDR1 is SGHAT, CDR2 FQNNGV, per germline. CDR3 length: 15 residues. Both 60 Vbeta primers and 13 Jbeta primers went into the PCR. Authors' analysis steps: The count from a later analysis was some 76 million unique TCR beta chains, some 10 million of them shared. The method was immunoSEQ multiplex PCR; TCRdb's version includes in-frame clones alone and lacks a portion of them. V, J and clone size derive from that table, while D and trimming were established from the DNA sequence. This repertoire includes tens of thousands of clones.

V gene TRBV11-2 combines with J gene TRBJ1-5; maybe TRBD1 (6 bases). The sequencing input was PBMCs. This receptor was taken from a woman aged 60-75 years in good health and CMV-seronegative. The CDR3 loop reads CASSLTGGANQPQHF. DNA of the CDR3: TGTGCCAGCAGCTTAACCGGGGGGGCCAATCAGCCCCAGCATTTT.